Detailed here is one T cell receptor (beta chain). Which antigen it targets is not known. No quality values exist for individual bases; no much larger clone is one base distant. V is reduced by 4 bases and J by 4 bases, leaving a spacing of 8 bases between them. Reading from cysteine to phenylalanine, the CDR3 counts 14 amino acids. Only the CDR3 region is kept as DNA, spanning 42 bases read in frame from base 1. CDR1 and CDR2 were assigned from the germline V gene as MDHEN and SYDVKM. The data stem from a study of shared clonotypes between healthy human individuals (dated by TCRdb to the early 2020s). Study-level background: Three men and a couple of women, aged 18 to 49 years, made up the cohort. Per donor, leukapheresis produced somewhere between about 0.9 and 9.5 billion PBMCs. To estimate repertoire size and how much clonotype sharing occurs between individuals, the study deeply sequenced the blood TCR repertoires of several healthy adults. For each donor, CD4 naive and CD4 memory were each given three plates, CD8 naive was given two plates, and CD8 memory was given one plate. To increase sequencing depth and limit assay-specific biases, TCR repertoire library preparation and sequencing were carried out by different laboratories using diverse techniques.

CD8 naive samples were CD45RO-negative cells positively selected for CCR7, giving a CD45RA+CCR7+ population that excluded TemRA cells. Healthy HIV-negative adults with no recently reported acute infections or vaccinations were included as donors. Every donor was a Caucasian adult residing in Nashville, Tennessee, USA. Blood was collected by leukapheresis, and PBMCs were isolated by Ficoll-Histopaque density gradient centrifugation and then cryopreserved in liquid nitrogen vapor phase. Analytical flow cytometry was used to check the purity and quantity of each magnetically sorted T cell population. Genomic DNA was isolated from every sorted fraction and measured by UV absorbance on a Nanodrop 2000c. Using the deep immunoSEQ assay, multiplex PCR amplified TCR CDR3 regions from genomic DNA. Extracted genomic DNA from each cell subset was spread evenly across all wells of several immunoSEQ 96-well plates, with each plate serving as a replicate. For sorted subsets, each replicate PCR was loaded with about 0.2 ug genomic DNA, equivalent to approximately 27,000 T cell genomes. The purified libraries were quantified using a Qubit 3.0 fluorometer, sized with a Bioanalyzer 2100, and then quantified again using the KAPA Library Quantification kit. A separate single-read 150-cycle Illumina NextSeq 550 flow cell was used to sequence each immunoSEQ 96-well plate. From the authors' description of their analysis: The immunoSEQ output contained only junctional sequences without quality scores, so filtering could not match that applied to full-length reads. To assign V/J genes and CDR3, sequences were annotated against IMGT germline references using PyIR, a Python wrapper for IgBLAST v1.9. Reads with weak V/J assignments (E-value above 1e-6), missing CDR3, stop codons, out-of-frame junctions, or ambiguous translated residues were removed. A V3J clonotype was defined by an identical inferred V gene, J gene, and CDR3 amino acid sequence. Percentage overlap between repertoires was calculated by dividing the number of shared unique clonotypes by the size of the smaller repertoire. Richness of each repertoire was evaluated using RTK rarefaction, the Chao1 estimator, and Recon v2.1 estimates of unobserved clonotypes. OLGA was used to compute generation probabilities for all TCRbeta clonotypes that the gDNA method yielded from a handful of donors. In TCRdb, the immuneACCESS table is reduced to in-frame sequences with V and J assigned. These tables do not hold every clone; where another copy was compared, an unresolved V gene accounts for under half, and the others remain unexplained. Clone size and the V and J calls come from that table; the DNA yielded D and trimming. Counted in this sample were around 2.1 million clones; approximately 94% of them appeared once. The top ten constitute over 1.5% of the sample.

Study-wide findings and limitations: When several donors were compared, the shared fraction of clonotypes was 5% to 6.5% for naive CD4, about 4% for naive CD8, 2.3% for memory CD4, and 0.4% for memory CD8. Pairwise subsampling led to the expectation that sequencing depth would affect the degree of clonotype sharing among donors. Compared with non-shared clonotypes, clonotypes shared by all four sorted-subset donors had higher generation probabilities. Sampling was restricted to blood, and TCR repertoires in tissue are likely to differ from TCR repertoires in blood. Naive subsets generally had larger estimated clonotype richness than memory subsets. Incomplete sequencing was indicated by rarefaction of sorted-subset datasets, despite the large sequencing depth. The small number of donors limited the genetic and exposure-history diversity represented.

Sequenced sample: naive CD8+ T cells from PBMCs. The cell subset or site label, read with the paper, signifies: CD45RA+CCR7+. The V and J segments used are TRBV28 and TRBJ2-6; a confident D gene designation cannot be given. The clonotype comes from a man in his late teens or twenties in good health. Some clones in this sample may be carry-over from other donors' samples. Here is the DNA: TGTGCCAGCAGTTCCCCAGCGGGGGCCAACGTCCTGACTTTC. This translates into CASSSPAGANVLTF.